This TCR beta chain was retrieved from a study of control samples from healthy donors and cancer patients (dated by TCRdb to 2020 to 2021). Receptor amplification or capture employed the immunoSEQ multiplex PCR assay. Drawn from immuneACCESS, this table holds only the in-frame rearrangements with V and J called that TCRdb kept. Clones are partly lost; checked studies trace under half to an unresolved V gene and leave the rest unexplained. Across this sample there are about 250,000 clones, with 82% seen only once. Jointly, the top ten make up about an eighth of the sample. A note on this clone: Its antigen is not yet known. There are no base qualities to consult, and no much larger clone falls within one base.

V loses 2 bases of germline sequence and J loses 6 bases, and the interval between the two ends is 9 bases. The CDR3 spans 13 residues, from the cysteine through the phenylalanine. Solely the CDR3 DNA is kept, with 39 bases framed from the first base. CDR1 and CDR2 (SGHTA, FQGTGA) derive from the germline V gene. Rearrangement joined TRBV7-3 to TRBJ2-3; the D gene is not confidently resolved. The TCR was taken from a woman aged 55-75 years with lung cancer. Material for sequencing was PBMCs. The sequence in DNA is TGTGCCAGCAGCTTAGTGGTTTACGATACGCAGTATTTT. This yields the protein CASSLVVYDTQYF.